Following are 10 T cell receptor beta chains from one sample sequenced in a study of neurological immune-mediated disorders. TCRdb recomputed calls from the 5' RACE reads with MiXCR, one row per CDR3 protein. Among approximately 36,000 distinct CDR3 sequences, 3% to 3.5% were seen once, and the ten largest hold around 7.7%. The time point is: longitudinal time-point 1 (baseline). The specimen sequenced was PBMCs. The origin of the receptors is a woman in her sixties with multiple sclerosis.

This clonotype was counted many times. This sequence joins TRBV18 and TRBJ2-7; possibly TRBD1 for D (5 bases). The germline V gene has CDR1 KGHSH and CDR2 LQKENI. Trimming cost V 0 bases and J 3 bases, with 12 bases left between them. CDR3 length: 15 amino acids. Here the CDR3 DNA reads TGTGCCAGCTCACCACCGGGGCGAGCTAGCTACGAGCAGTACTTC. It codes for CASSPPGRASYEQYF.

This clonotype was counted ten times or more. This rearrangement joins TRBV12-3 or TRBV12-4 to TRBJ1-1; no firm D call. CDR3 size: 14 residues. V lost 6 bases to trimming and J lost 11 bases, with 22 bases between them. CDR3 nucleotide sequence: TGTGCCAGCAGCCCCACCCGATTGGGCTCAAGGGCTTTCTTT. It translates to CASSPTRLGSRAFF.

Many counts were recorded for this clonotype. The chain has TRBV20-1 and TRBJ2-6; a possible D gene is TRBD2 (5 bases). Germline assignment: CDR1 DFQATT and CDR2 SNEGSKA (reference sequence). V was clipped by 6 bases and J by 0 bases, with 9 bases between them. This CDR3 region has 14 residues. The CDR3: CSAGAPSGANVLTF. CDR3 DNA sequence: TGCAGTGCGGGAGCTCCCTCTGGGGCCAACGTCCTGACTTTC.

This clonotype was counted ten times or more. This sequence joins TRBV7-9 and TRBJ2-2, with D perhaps assigned TRBD1 or TRBD2 (5 bases each). Trimming pared 10 bases from V and 2 bases from J, leaving 14 bases between. Germline V gene lookup returns CDR1 SEHNR and CDR2 FQNEAQ (reference sequence). CDR3 length: 14 residues. The chain's CDR3 is CATTSRGNTGELFF. The CDR3 nucleotides read TGTGCCACTACTTCCCGGGGCAACACCGGGGAGCTGTTTTTT.

This clonotype was counted ten times or more. V usage is TRBV12-3 or TRBV12-4 and J usage is TRBJ1-5; the D gene is possibly TRBD1 (5 bases). The CDR3 sequence is 15 residues long. Trimming took off 1 base at V and 2 bases at J, with 9 bases between the two ends. The CDR3 reads CASSLGGVGNQPQHF. The DNA for the CDR3 is TGTGCCAGCAGTTTAGGGGGGGTGGGCAATCAGCCCCAGCATTTT.

This clonotype showed up many times. The gene calls are TRBV20-1 and TRBJ1-5, with D perhaps matching TRBD1 (6 bases). Germline CDR1 and CDR2: DFQATT and SNEGSKA (reference sequence). The CDR3 is made up of 11 amino acids. Trimming removed 6 bases at V and 6 bases at J, with 9 bases between. Here the CDR3 DNA reads TGCAGTGCCGGAGGGGGTCAGCCCCAGCATTTT. It is translated as CSAGGGQPQHF.

This clonotype was detected many times. The chain recombines TRBV12-3 or TRBV12-4 with TRBJ1-3, with D tentatively TRBD1 (5 bases). The CDR3 is 18 amino acids. V was clipped by 5 bases and J by 0 bases, with 20 bases between them. The CDR3 is CASSLGTTGSNSGNTIYF. CDR3 bases: TGTGCCAGCAGTCTTGGGACCACAGGATCTAACTCTGGAAACACCATATATTTT.

This clonotype was seen a few times. The chain recombines TRBV11-2 with TRBJ1-1; the match to TRBD1 covers 9 bases. The CDR3 is 14 residues long. Per germline, CDR1 SGHAT and CDR2 FQNNGV. V lost 6 bases, J lost 5 bases, and 7 bases stayed unmatched. DNA for the CDR3: TGTGCCAGCAGAGTCCGGGGACAGGGTACTGAAGCTTTCTTT. This translates into CASRVRGQGTEAFF.

Ten or more counts support this clonotype. This chain joins TRBV5-1 and TRBJ2-5; maybe TRBD2 (6 bases). The CDR3 extends over 15 amino acids. CDR1 is SGHRS and CDR2 is YFSETQ in the germline V gene. Trimming left V 3 bases short and J 3 bases short, with 15 bases between. CDR3: CASSWSSVPKETQYF. In nucleotides, the CDR3 is TGCGCCAGCAGCTGGTCTAGCGTACCTAAAGAGACCCAGTACTTC.

In this sample, this clonotype turned up many times. The rearrangement joins TRBV10-3 to TRBJ2-7; D is unresolved. Germline CDR1 ENHRY, CDR2 SYGVKD. The length of the CDR3 is 14 residues. With 0 bases removed from V and 6 bases from J, the gap between germline ends came to 12 bases. The CDR3 reads CAISESVGPIEQYF. CDR3 DNA: TGTGCCATCAGTGAGTCTGTAGGACCAATCGAGCAGTACTTC.